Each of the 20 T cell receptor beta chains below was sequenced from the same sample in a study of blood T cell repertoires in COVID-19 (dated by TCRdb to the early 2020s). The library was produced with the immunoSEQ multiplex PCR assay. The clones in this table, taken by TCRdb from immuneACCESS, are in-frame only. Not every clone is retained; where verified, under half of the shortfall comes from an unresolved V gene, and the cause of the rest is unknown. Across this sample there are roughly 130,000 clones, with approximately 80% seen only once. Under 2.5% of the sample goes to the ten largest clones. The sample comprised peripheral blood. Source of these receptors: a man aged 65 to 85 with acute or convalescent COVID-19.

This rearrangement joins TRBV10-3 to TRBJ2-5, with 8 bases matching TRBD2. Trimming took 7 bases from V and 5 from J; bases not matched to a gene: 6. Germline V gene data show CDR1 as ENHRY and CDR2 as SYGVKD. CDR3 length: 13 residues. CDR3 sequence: CAITPGTSETQYF. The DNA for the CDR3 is TGTGCCATCACTCCCGGGACTAGTGAGACCCAGTACTTC.

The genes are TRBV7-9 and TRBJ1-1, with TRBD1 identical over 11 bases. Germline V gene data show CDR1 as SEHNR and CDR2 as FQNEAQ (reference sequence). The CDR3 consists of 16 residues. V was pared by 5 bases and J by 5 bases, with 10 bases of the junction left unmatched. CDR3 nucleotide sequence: TGTGCCAGCAGCCCCGGACAGGGGGCATATGGAACTGAAGCTTTCTTT. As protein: CASSPGQGAYGTEAFF.

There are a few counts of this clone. In DNA form, the CDR3 reads TGTGCCAGCTCACCCATTACCGCGAACTCTGGAAACACCATATATTTT. Amino acid sequence: CASSPITANSGNTIYF. V and J are TRBV18 and TRBJ1-3; no clear D gene. With 3 bases removed from V and 0 bases from J, the gap between germline ends came to 12 bases. This CDR3 has 16 residues. Germline V gives CDR1 KGHSH, CDR2 LQKENI.

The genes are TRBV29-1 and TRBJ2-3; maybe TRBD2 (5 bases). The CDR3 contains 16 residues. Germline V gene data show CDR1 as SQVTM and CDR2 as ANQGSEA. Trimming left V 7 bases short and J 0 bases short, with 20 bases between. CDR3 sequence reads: CSAAGRSSGSTDTQYF. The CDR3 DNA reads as TGCAGCGCTGCCGGGCGCTCGTCGGGAAGCACAGATACGCAGTATTTT.

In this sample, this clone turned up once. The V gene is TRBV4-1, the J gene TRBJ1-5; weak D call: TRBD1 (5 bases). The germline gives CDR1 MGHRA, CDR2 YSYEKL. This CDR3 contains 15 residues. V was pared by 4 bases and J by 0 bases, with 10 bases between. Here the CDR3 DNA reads TGCGCCAGCAGCCCCGGACATGATAGCAATCAGCCCCAGCATTTT. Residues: CASSPGHDSNQPQHF.

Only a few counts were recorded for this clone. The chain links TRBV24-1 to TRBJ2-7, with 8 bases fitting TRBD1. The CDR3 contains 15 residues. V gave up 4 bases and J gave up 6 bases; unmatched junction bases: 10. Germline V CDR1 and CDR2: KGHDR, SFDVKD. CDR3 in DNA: TGTGCCACCAGTGACCCCCGAGGGACAGGCGGCGAGCAGTACTTC. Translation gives CATSDPRGTGGEQYF.

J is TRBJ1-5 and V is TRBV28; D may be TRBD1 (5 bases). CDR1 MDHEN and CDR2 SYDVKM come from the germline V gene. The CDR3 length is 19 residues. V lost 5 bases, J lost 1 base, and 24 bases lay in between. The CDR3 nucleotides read TGTGCCAGCAGTCAGCTTGGGGGGTGGGGTCGCCCCAGCAATCAGCCCCAGCATTTT. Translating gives CASSQLGGWGRPSNQPQHF.

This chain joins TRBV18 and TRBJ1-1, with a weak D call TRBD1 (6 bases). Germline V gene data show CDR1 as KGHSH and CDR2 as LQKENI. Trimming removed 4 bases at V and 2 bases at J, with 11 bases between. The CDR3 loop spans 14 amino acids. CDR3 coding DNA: TGTGCCAGCTCACTACAACAGGGAAACACTGAAGCTTTCTTT. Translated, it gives CASSLQQGNTEAFF. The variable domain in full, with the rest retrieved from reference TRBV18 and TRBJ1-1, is NAGVMQNPRHLVRRRGQEARLRCSPMKGHSHVYWYRQLPEEGLKFMVYLQKENIIDESGMPKERFSAEFPKEGPSILRIQQVVRGDSAAYFCASSLQQGNTEAFFGQGTRLTVV.

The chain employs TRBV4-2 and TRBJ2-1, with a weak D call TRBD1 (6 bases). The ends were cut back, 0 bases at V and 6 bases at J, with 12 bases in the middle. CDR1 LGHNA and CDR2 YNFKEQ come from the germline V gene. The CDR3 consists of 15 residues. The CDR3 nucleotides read TGTGCCAGCAGCCAAGACTCAACAGGGTCCAATGAGCAGTTCTTC. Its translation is CASSQDSTGSNEQFF.

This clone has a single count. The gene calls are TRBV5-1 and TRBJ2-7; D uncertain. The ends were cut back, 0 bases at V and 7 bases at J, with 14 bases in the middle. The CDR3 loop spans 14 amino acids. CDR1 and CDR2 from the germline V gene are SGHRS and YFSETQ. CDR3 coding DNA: TGCGCCAGCAGCTTGGCTCCCGCGGATGGTGAGCAGTACTTC. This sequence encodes CASSLAPADGEQYF. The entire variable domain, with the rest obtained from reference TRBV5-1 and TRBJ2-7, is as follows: KAGVTQTPRYLIKTRGQQVTLSCSPISGHRSVSWYQQTPGQGLQFLFEYFSETQRNKGNFPGRFSGRQFSNSRSEMNVSTLELGDSALYLCASSLAPADGEQYFGPGTRLTVT.

Here the CDR3 reads CASSLPSGTDTQYF. DNA of the CDR3: TGTGCCAGCAGCTTACCTAGCGGCACAGATACGCAGTATTTT. The genes are TRBV11-2 and TRBJ2-3, with a weak D call TRBD2 (6 bases). CDR1 is SGHAT, CDR2 FQNNGV, per germline. Trimming took off 2 bases at V and 1 base at J, with 7 bases between the two ends. The CDR3 is made up of 14 amino acids.

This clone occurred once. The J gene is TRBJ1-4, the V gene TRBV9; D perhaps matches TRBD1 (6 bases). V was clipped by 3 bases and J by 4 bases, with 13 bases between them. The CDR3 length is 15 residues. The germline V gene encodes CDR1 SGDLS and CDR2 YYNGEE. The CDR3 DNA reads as TGTGCCAGCAGCGCCCGTGGGGGCTATAATGAAAAACTGTTTTTT. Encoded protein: CASSARGGYNEKLFF.

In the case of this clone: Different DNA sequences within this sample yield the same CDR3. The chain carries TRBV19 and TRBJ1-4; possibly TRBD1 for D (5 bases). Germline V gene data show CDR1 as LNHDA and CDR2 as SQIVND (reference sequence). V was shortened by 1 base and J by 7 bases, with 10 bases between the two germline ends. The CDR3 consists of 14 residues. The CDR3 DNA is TGTGCCAGTAGTATAGGGCCAAGGGGTGAAAAACTGTTTTTT. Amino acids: CASSIGPRGEKLFF.

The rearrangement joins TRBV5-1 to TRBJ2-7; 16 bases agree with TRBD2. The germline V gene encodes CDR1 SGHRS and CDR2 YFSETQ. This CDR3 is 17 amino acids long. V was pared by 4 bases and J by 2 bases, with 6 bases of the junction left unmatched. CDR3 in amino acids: CASSLGLAGGRPYEQYF. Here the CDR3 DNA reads TGCGCCAGCAGCCTGGGACTAGCGGGGGGGCGTCCCTACGAGCAGTACTTC.

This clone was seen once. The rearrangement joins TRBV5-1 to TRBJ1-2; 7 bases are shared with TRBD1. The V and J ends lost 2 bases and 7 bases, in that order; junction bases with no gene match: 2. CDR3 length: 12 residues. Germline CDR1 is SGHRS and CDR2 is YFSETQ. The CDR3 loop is CASSLDRAGYTF. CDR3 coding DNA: TGCGCCAGCAGCTTAGACAGGGCTGGCTACACCTTC.

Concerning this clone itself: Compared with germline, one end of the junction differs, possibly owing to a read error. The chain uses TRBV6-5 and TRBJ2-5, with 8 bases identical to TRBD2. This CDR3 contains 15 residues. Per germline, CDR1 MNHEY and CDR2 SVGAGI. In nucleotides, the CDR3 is TGTGCCAGCAGATACTATAACGGGGGGGCCGAGACCCAGTACTTC. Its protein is CASRYYNGGAETQYF.

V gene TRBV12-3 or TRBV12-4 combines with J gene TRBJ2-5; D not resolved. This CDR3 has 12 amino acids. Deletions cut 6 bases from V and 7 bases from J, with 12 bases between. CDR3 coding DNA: TGTGCCAGCAGCTTACCACCCGGGACCCAGTACTTC. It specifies CASSLPPGTQYF.

The DNA of the CDR3 is TGCGCCAGCAGTGAGTCGGCAGGGTACGATGAAAAACTGTTTTTT. Translating it yields CASSESAGYDEKLFF. The V call is TRBV10-2, the J call TRBJ1-4; possible D gene TRBD1, 5 bases. Looked up from germline, CDR1 is WSHSY and CDR2 is SAAADI. CDR3 length: 15 residues. Deletions cut 0 bases from V and 6 bases from J, with 11 bases between.

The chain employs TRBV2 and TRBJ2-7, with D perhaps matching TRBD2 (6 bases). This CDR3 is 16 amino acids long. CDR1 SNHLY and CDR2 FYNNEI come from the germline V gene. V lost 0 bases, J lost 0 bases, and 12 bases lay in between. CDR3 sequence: CASSEAVGRDSYEQYF. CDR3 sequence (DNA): TGTGCCAGCAGTGAAGCGGTTGGGCGGGACTCCTACGAGCAGTACTTC.

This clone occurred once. CDR3 sequence reads: CASSPATSGGRDTQYF. As DNA, the CDR3 is TGTGCCAGTAGTCCAGCGACTAGCGGGGGTCGAGATACGCAGTATTTT. The J gene is TRBJ2-3, the V gene TRBV19; 12 bases are shared with TRBD2. J gave up 5 bases and V 5 bases, and 8 bases lay outside the gene matches. The CDR3 consists of 16 residues. The germline V gene encodes CDR1 LNHDA and CDR2 SQIVND (reference sequence).